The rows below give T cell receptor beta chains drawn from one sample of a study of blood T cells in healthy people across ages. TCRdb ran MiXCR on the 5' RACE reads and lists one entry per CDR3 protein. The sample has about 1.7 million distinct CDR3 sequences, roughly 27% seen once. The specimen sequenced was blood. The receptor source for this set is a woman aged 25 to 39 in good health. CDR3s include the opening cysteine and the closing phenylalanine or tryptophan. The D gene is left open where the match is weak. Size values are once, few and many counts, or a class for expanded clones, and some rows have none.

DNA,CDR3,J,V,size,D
TGCGCCAGCAGCTGGGGGACAGGGGACACCGGGGAGCTGTTTTTT,CASSWGTGDTGELFF,TRBJ2-2,TRBV5-1,once,TRBD1
TGTGCCGGTGAAGACAGCTCTGGGGCCAACGTCCTGACTTTC,CAGEDSSGANVLTF,TRBJ2-6,TRBV19,.,.
TGCAGCGTTGAAACGACGGGACAGGGGACTCAGACCCAGTACTTC,CSVETTGQGTQTQYF,TRBJ2-5,TRBV29-1,few,TRBD1
TGTGCCAGCAGCCAAACTAGCGCCGGAGAGACCCAGTACTTC,CASSQTSAGETQYF,TRBJ2-5,TRBV6-5,many,TRBD2
TGCGCCAGCAGCTTGGGCAGCGGGGGCCCCTCCAAGACCCAGTACTTC,CASSLGSGGPSKTQYF,TRBJ2-5,TRBV5-1,.,TRBD2
TGCGCCAGCAGCTTGGCCGGAGGGGGACAGCGCTCCTACGAGCAGTACTTC,CASSLAGGGQRSYEQYF,TRBJ2-7,TRBV5-1,.,.
TGCGCCAGCAGCTATCGGCTAGGACCCTACGAGCAGTACTTC,CASSYRLGPYEQYF,TRBJ2-7,TRBV4-1,many,.
TGTGCCAGCAGCCCGTGGACTAGCGGGATCAACGAGCAGTTCTTC,CASSPWTSGINEQFF,TRBJ2-1,TRBV7-6,many,TRBD2
TGTGCCAGCAGCTTGTACGTCGGACTAGCGGGAGCTACAGATACGCAGTATTTT,CASSLYVGLAGATDTQYF,TRBJ2-3,TRBV5-6,many,TRBD2
TGTGCCAGCAGCTTGGACTCCTCGCGGGAGGCCCAGTACTTC,CASSLDSSREAQYF,TRBJ2-7,TRBV7-9,few,TRBD2
TGTGCCAGCAGCTCCCCTGGGAACGGGGGGCGAGAGACCCAGTACTTC,CASSSPGNGGRETQYF,TRBJ2-5,TRBV7-9,.,.
TGTGCCAGCACCCAAAGGGGAGATACGCAGTATTTT,CASTQRGDTQYF,TRBJ2-3,TRBV2,few,.
TGTGCCACCAGTGGGGAGCGGGAGGGTAAGAGCTCCTACAATGAGCAGTTCTTC,CATSGEREGKSSYNEQFF,TRBJ2-1,TRBV24-1,few,TRBD2
TGCAGTGCTAGAGATCATGGGACTAGCGGGATAGTTACCTACGAGCAGTACTTC,CSARDHGTSGIVTYEQYF,TRBJ2-7,TRBV20-1,few,TRBD2
TGTGCCAGCAGCTACCACCGGGAAGCGGCAACTAATGAAAAACTGTTTTTT,CASSYHREAATNEKLFF,TRBJ1-4,TRBV7-9,few,.
TGTGCCAGCAGCTTAGGGGAGAGGGACCCCTATGGCTACACCTTC,CASSLGERDPYGYTF,TRBJ1-2,TRBV7-8,many,.
TGTGCCAGCTCACCAGACAGTACCGGGGAGCTGTTTTTT,CASSPDSTGELFF,TRBJ2-2,TRBV18,.,.
TGTGCCAGCAGTTTGATTCGGGACAGGCACTCTGGGGCCAACGTCCTGACTTTC,CASSLIRDRHSGANVLTF,TRBJ2-6,TRBV28,few,TRBD1
TGTGCCATCAGTGAGTGGGACAGGGGAGACAATGAGCAGTTCTTC,CAISEWDRGDNEQFF,TRBJ2-1,TRBV10-3,.,TRBD1
TGCAGTGCTAGAGACTCGACGGGACCTGGCTACACCTTC,CSARDSTGPGYTF,TRBJ1-2,TRBV20-1,.,.
TGCAGCGCATCCGGGACACAGAATGAAAAACTGTTTTTT,CSASGTQNEKLFF,TRBJ1-4,TRBV29-1,few,.
TGTGCCAGCAGCTACCGCAGGGAATCGGGCGCAGATACGCAGTATTTT,CASSYRRESGADTQYF,TRBJ2-3,TRBV7-4,few,.
TGTGCCAGCAGCTGGCTAGGTGCCGGGGAGCTGTTTTTT,CASSWLGAGELFF,TRBJ2-2,TRBV7-2,.,.
TGTGCCAGCAGTCCAACAGGGGGGGCCTACAATGAGCAGTACTTC,CASSPTGGAYNEQYF,TRBJ2-7,TRBV28,few,.
TGCGCCAGCAGCCCGGGTAGGGGGGGCGCATCCTACAATGAGCAGTTCTTC,CASSPGRGGASYNEQFF,TRBJ2-1,TRBV5-1,.,.
TGCGCCAGCAGCCCGGGAGGACAGGGAAATACTGGGGCCAACGTCCTGACTTTC,CASSPGGQGNTGANVLTF,TRBJ2-6,TRBV5-1,few,.
TGTGCCAGCAGCGTAGGGGCGGGGGGGCAGGATGAGCAGTTCTTC,CASSVGAGGQDEQFF,TRBJ2-1,TRBV9,.,TRBD2
TGTGCCAGCACAAGACAGGGAACCAGACGAGGTGCTGAAGCTTTCTTT,CASTRQGTRRGAEAFF,TRBJ1-1,TRBV2,.,TRBD1
TGTGCCAGCAGTTTACAGGCAGGGACCTCCTACGAGCAGTACTTC,CASSLQAGTSYEQYF,TRBJ2-7,TRBV28,.,.
TGTGCCAGCAGCTATAGCGGGGGAAACAATGAGCAGTACTTC,CASSYSGGNNEQYF,TRBJ2-7,TRBV7-3,.,TRBD2
TGTGCCACCAGTACCCGGCGGGGGGGCCGGACAGATACGCAGTATTTT,CATSTRRGGRTDTQYF,TRBJ2-3,TRBV15,few,TRBD2
TGCGCCAGCAGTCGCGCCCAGACAGGGGGCTTTACTTTGTTCTTC,CASSRAQTGGFTLFF,TRBJ2-1,TRBV5-1,.,TRBD1
TGCAGTGCTAGAGCTAGCGGGCGAAACTACGAGCAGTACTTC,CSARASGRNYEQYF,TRBJ2-7,TRBV20-1,few,TRBD2
TGTGCCTGGAGTGCCCTGGGACAGTCCAACAATGAGCAGTTCTTC,CAWSALGQSNNEQFF,TRBJ2-1,TRBV30,.,TRBD1
TGCGCCTGCAATCTAGCGGGCAACACCGGGGAGCTGTTTTTT,CACNLAGNTGELFF,TRBJ2-2,TRBV5-1,.,TRBD2
TGCGCCAGCAGCTTGCGCGACAGCCCACCCCTCCACTTT,CASSLRDSPPLHF,TRBJ1-6,TRBV5-1,few,.
TGCGCCAGCAGCGTGGCGGGACAGGACATCTACGAGCAGTACTTC,CASSVAGQDIYEQYF,TRBJ2-7,TRBV5-1,.,TRBD1
TGCAGTGCTAGAGATCAAGACAGGATCTATGGCTACACCTTC,CSARDQDRIYGYTF,TRBJ1-2,TRBV20-1,.,.
TGCGCCAGCAGTCGCGGACCACCGAGCACAGATACGCAGTATTTT,CASSRGPPSTDTQYF,TRBJ2-3,TRBV10-2,few,.
TGTGCCAGCATCCCAGACAGAAACTATGGCTACACCTTC,CASIPDRNYGYTF,TRBJ1-2,TRBV7-9,few,.
TGCGCCAGCAGCCAACCAAGTTCGGGGACCCGGGAGACCCAGTACTTC,CASSQPSSGTRETQYF,TRBJ2-5,TRBV4-1,.,.
TGCGCCAGCAGTTCTACTAGGAGCACAGATACGCAGTATTTT,CASSSTRSTDTQYF,TRBJ2-3,TRBV10-2,.,.